The clone carrying this T cell receptor (beta chain) was found a few times. Trimming removed 0 bases at V and 8 bases at J, with 10 bases between. The CDR3 length is 13 residues. Amplification of TRBV12-4/TRBJ1-2 clonotypes used adaptor-ligated barcode primers. Each CDR3 protein is one row after TCRdb ran MiXCR on the multiplex PCR reads. The sample shows roughly 2,300 distinct CDR3 sequences, approximately 1% of them seen only once. The sorted Tregs were CD4+CD25+CD127-/low cells. The origin of this receptor is a female donor with breast cancer. This chain joins TRBV12-3 or TRBV12-4 and TRBJ1-2; D is uncertain. Sequencing was performed on tumor-infiltrating Tregs sorted from the breast tumor. CDR3 DNA sequence: TGTGCCAGCAGTTTAGCGCCGAGAGGAGGCTACACCTTC. It is translated as CASSLAPRGGYTF.